Listed below are T cell receptor beta chains from one sample, sequenced in a study of blood T cell repertoires in COVID-19. Sequencing used immunoSEQ multiplex PCR; TCRdb keeps in-frame clones, though not all of them. The sample gives about 310,000 clones, around 87% of which show up once; roughly 8% is in the top ten. The sequencing sample was made of peripheral blood. Receptors were obtained from a woman in her fifties or sixties who had recovered from COVID-19. CDR3s include the opening cysteine and the closing phenylalanine or tryptophan. The D gene is left open where the match is weak. Clone size is shown for a subset of rows, as once, few, many or a class of expanded clone.

size,V,J,D,DNA,CDR3
-,TRBV7-9,TRBJ1-1,-,TGTGCCAGCAGCTTAGGTCTGGGGGCGGACACTGAAGCTTTCTTT,CASSLGLGADTEAFF
-,TRBV19,TRBJ2-7,TRBD1,TGTGCCAGTAGTCAGGGACAGGGTCGCTACGAGCAGTACTTC,CASSQGQGRYEQYF
few,TRBV3-1/TRBV3-2,TRBJ2-7,-,TGTGCCAGCAGCCAAGTGGACTCTTCCTACGAGCAGTACTTC,CASSQVDSSYEQYF
-,TRBV15,TRBJ1-6,-,TGTGCCACCTCACGGGAGAATAATTCACCCCTCCACTTT,CATSRENNSPLHF
-,TRBV25-1,TRBJ2-1,-,TGTGCCAGCAGTACTCAGGGGGGAGGCTCCTACAATGAGCAGTTCTTC,CASSTQGGGSYNEQFF
-,TRBV30,TRBJ2-5,TRBD2,TGTGCCTGGAGTTCCCAGCGGGGGCCTTGGGAGACCCAGTACTTC,CAWSSQRGPWETQYF
-,TRBV6-2/TRBV6-3,TRBJ2-4,-,TGTGCCAGCAGTTATCAAAGGCGAGGGCTAGCCAAAAACATTCAGTACTTC,CASSYQRRGLAKNIQYF
-,TRBV12-5,TRBJ2-5,TRBD1,TGTGCTAGTGGTACAGCCGGGACAGGGGGCATAGAGACCCAGTACTTC,CASGTAGTGGIETQYF
-,TRBV5-4,TRBJ2-5,-,TGTGCCAGCAGCCCCAAAACAGGAGTACAAGAGACCCAGTACTTC,CASSPKTGVQETQYF
-,TRBV4-3,TRBJ2-6,-,TGCGCCAGCAGCCCCGAGGCGGGGTCTGGGGCCAACGTCCTGACTTTC,CASSPEAGSGANVLTF
-,TRBV5-1,TRBJ1-1,-,TGCGCCAGCACTATAGGGGTGAGGAGCACTGAAGCTTTCTTT,CASTIGVRSTEAFF
-,TRBV5-1,TRBJ1-6,-,TGCGCCAGCAGCTTGGCCTCGAACTTTCGGGGATCACCCCTCCACTTT,CASSLASNFRGSPLHF
-,TRBV9,TRBJ1-4,-,TGTGCCAGCAGCGCTACGCGGGGGAATGAAAAACTGTTTTTT,CASSATRGNEKLFF
-,TRBV6-6,TRBJ1-2,-,TGTGCCAGCAGTGCCCCGGGGAACTATGGCTACACCTTC,CASSAPGNYGYTF
-,TRBV6-2/TRBV6-3,TRBJ1-1,-,TGTGCCAGCAGTCCAAGGCCGGCGGAAACTTTCTTT,CASSPRPAETFF
-,TRBV11-2,TRBJ2-3,TRBD1,TGTGCCAGCATCAACAGGGGTTTATCAGATACGCAGTATTTT,CASINRGLSDTQYF
once,TRBV20-1,TRBJ2-7,-,TGCAGTGCTAGTGGCTACTACTACGAGCAGTACTTC,CSASGYYYEQYF
once,TRBV30,TRBJ1-1,-,TGTGCCTGGATAAAGGAGAACAGGGCTAACACTGAAGCTTTCTTT,CAWIKENRANTEAFF
-,TRBV28,TRBJ1-1,-,TGTGCCAGCAGTTTGGAGGGGGGGGCTTTCTTT,CASSLEGGAFF
-,TRBV9,TRBJ1-1,-,TGTGCCAGCAGCGTCCGCAGGGAGGACACTGAAGCTTTCTTT,CASSVRREDTEAFF
-,TRBV18,TRBJ1-1,-,TGTGCCAGCTCACCAGCCAGGGCGAACACTGAAGCTTTCTTT,CASSPARANTEAFF
few,TRBV7-9,TRBJ2-5,-,TGTGCCAGCAGCTTAGGTCGGGAGACCCAGTACTTC,CASSLGRETQYF
-,TRBV2,TRBJ1-4,-,TGTGCCAGCAGCCTAGGGGGGGGCGGATCCCCCCGAGCTAATGAAAAACTGTTTTTT,CASSLGGGGSPRANEKLFF
-,TRBV29-1,TRBJ2-7,-,TGCAGCGTTGGTCACAATTCCTACGAGCAGTACTTC,CSVGHNSYEQYF
-,TRBV28,TRBJ1-1,-,TGTGCCAGCCAGGGTGCGAACACTGAAGCTTTCTTT,CASQGANTEAFF
-,TRBV6-2/TRBV6-3,TRBJ2-7,TRBD2,TGTGCCAGCAGTTCGGGACTAGCGCCCGTTGGGCAGTACTTC,CASSSGLAPVGQYF
once,TRBV29-1,TRBJ1-1,TRBD1,TGCAGCGCAGACAGGGTGAACACTGAAGCTTTCTTT,CSADRVNTEAFF
-,TRBV24-1,TRBJ2-5,TRBD1,TGTGCCACGAGCGGGACAGGGAAAGAGACCCAGTACTTC,CATSGTGKETQYF
-,TRBV19,TRBJ1-2,-,TGTGCCAGTATCGGGGCCCTGGGACATAACAACTATGGCTACACCTTC,CASIGALGHNNYGYTF